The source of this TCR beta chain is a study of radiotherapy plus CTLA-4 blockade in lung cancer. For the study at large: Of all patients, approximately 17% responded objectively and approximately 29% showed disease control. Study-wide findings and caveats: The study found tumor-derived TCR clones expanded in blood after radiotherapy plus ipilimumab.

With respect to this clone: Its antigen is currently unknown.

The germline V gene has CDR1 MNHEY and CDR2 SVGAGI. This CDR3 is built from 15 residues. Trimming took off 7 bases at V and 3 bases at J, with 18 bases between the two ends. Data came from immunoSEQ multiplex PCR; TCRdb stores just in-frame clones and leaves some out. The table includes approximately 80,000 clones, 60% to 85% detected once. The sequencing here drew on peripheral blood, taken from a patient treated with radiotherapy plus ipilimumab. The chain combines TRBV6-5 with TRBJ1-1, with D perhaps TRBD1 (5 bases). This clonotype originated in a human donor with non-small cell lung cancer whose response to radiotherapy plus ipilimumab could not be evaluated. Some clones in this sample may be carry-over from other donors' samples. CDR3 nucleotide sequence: TGTGCCAGCACTAAATCCACCATGGGGCACACTGAAGCTTTCTTT. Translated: CASTKSTMGHTEAFF.